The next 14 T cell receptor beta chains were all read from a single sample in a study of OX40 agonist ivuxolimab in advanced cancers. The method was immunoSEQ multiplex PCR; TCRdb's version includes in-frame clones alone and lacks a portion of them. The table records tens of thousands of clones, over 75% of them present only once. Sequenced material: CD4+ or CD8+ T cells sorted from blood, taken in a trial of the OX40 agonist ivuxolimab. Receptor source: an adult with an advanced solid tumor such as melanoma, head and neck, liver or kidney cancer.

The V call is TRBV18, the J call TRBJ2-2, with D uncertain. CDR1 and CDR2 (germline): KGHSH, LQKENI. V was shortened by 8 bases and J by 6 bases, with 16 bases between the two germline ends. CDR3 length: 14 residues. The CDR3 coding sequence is TGTGCCAGCCGACCCTCGACAATCTCCGGGGAGCTGTTTTTT. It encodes CASRPSTISGELFF.

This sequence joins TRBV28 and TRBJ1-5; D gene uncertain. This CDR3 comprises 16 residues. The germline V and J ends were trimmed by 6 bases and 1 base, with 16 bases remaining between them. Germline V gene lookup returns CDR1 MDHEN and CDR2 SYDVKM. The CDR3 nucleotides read TGTGCCAGCAGGCCGGGGAACCCACGGAGCAATCAGCCCCAGCATTTT. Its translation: CASRPGNPRSNQPQHF.

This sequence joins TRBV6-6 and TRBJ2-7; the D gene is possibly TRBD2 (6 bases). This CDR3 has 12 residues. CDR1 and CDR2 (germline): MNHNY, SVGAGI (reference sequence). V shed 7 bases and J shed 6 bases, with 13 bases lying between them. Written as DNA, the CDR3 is TGTGCCAGCACGGTGGGGGGAGGCGAGCAGTACTTC. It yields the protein CASTVGGGEQYF.

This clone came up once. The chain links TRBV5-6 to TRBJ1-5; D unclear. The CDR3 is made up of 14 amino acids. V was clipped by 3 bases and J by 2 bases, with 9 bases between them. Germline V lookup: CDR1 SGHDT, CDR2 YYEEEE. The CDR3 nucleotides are TGTGCCAGCAGCTCCCGGGAGGGCAATCAGCCCCAGCATTTT. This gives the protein CASSSREGNQPQHF. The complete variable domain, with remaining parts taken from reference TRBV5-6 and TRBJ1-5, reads DAGVTQSPTHLIKTRGQQVTLRCSPKSGHDTVSWYQQALGQGPQFIFQYYEEEERQRGNFPDRFSGHQFPNYSSELNVNALLLGDSALYLCASSSREGNQPQHFGDGTRLSIL.

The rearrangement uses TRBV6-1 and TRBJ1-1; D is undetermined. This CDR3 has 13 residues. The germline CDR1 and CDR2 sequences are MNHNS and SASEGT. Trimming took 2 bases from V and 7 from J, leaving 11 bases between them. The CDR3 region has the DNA TGTGCCAGCAGTGAATTGTTGGGTCTTGAAGCTTTCTTT. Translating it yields CASSELLGLEAFF.

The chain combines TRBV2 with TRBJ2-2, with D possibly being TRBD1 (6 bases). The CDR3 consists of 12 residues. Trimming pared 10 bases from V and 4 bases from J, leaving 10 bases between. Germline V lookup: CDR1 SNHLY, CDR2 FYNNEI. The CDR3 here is CANRVFTGELFF. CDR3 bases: TGTGCCAACAGGGTTTTCACCGGGGAGCTGTTTTTT.

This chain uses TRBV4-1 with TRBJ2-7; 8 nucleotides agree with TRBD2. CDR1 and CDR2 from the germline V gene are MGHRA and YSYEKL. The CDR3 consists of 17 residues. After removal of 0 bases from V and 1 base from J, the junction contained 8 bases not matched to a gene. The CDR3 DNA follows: TGCGCCAGCAGCCAAGAGGGAGCGGGAGAACTGTCCTACGAGCAGTACTTC. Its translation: CASSQEGAGELSYEQYF.

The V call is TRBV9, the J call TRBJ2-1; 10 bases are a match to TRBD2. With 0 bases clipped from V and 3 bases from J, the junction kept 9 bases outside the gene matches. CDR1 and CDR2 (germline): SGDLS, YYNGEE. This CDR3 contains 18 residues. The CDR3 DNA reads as TGTGCCAGCAGCGTAGAGCCTAGCGGGAGCAAATACTACAATGAGCAGTTCTTC. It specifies CASSVEPSGSKYYNEQFF. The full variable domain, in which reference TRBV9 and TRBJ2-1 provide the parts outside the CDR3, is DSGVTQTPKHLITATGQRVTLRCSPRSGDLSVYWYQQSLDQGLQFLIQYYNGEERAKGNILERFSAQQFPDLHSELNLSSLELGDSALYFCASSVEPSGSKYYNEQFFGPGTRLTVL.

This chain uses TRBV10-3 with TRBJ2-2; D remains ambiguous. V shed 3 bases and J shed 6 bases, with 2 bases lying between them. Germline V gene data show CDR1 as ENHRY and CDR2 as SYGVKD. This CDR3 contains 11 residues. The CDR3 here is CAISDPGELFF. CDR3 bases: TGTGCCATCAGTGATCCCGGGGAGCTGTTTTTT.

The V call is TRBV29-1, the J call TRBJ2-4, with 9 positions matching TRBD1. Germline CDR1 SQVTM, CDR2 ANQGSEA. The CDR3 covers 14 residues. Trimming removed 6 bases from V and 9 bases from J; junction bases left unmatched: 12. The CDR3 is CSVYSGTGQGIQYF. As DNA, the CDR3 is TGCAGCGTCTACTCCGGGACAGGGCAAGGCATTCAGTACTTC.

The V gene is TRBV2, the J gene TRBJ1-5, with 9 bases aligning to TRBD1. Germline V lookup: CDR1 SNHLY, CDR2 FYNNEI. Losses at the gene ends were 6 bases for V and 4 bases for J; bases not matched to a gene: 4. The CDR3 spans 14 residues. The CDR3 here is CASSDGTGNQPQHF. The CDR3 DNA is TGTGCCAGCAGCGACGGGACAGGGAATCAGCCCCAGCATTTT.

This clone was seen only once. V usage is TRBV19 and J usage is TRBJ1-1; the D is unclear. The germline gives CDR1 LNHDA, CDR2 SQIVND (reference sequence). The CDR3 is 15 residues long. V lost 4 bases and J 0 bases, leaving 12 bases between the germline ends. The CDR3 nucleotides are TGTGCCAGTAGTAAACAGCCTAATATGAACACTGAAGCTTTCTTT. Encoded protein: CASSKQPNMNTEAFF.

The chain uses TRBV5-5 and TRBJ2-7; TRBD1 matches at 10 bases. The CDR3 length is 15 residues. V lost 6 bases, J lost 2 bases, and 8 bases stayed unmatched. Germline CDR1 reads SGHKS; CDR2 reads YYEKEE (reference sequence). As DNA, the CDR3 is TGTGCCAGCACCCTTCCGGGGACAGGGGCCTACGAGCAGTACTTC. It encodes CASTLPGTGAYEQYF.

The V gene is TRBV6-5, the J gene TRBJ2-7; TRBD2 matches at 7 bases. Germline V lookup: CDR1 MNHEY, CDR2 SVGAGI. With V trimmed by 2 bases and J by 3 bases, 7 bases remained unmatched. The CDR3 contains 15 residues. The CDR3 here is CASSYTDSGHYEQYF. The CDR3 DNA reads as TGTGCCAGCAGTTACACGGATAGCGGGCACTACGAGCAGTACTTC.